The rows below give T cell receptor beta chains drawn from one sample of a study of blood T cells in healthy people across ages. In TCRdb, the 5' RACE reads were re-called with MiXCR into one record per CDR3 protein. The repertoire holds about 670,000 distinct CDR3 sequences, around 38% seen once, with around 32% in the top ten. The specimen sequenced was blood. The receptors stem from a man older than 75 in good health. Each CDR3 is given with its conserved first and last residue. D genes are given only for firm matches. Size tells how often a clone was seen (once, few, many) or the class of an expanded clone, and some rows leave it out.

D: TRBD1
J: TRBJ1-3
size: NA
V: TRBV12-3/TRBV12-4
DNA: TGTGCCAGCAGTTCGACAGGGATTACTGGAAACACCATATATTTT
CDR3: CASSSTGITGNTIYF

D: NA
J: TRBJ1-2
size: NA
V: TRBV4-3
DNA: TGCGCCAGCAGCCAACTAACAGGGAGCTATGGCTACGCCTTC
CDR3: CASSQLTGSYGYAF

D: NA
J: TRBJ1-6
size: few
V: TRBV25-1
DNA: TGTGCCAGCAGGGAGACAGGTGGTGGTTCACCCCTCCACTTT
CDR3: CASRETGGGSPLHF

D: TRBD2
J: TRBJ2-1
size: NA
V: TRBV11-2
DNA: TGTGCCAGCAGCTTAGCCGGGACTAGCGGCTTGGGGCAGTTCTTC
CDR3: CASSLAGTSGLGQFF

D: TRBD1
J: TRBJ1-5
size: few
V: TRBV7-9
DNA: TGTGCCAGCAGCCCGGGACAGGGGGCTTATTATCAGCCCCAGCATTTT
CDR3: CASSPGQGAYYQPQHF

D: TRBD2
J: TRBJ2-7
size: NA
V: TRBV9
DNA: TGTGCCAGATCTCCCGGACTAGAGTCCTACGAGCAGTACTTC
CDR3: CARSPGLESYEQYF

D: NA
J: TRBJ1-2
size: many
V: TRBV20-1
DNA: TGCAGTGCTAGAACGACGGCGCTAGGCTATGGCTACACCTTC
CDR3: CSARTTALGYGYTF

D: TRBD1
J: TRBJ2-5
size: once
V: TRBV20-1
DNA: TGCGGTGCTCACCCGGGACAGGGACAAGAGACCCAGTACTTC
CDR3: CGAHPGQGQETQYF

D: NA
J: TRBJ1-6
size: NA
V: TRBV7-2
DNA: TGTGCCAGCAGCAACCTGGACAGCGCTAATTCACCCCTCCACTTT
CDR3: CASSNLDSANSPLHF

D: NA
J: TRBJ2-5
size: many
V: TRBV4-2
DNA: TGTGCCAGCAGCCAAGTGGGGACTCAAGAGACCCAGTACTTC
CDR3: CASSQVGTQETQYF

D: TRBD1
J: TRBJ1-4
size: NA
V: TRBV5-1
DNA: TGCGCCAGCAGCCCGAGTACAGGGGGCCTTAATGAAAAACTGTTTTTT
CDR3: CASSPSTGGLNEKLFF

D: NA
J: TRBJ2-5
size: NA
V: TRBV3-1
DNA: TGTGCCGGCAGCCAGAGGACGAGTAGAGCGACCCAGTACTTC
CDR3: CAGSQRTSRATQYF

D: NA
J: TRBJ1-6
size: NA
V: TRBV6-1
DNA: TGTGCCAGCAGTGAAGGGGGGGTTTGGGGTAATTCACCCCTCCACTTT
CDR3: CASSEGGVWGNSPLHF

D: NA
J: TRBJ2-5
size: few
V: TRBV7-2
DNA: TGTGCCAGCACCCTGTATGGGGGGCTCCCAGAGACCCAGTACTTC
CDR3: CASTLYGGLPETQYF

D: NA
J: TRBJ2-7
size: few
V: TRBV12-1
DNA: TGTGCCAGCAGCTTTGCCCTCGCAAAGTTGGCCGAGCAGTACTTC
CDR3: CASSFALAKLAEQYF

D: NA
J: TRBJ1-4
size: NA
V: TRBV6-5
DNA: TGTGCCAGCTGCCGGGGGCAGAGGACGGGGGAACTGTTTTTT
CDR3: CASCRGQRTGELFF

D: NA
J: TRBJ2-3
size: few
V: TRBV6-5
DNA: TGTGCCAGCAGTTACTCAGTAGGAAGCACAGATACGCAGTATTTT
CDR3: CASSYSVGSTDTQYF

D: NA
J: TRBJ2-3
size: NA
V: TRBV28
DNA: TGTGCCAGCAGCCAGAGGGGTCCCCTAGGGGGCACAGATACGCAGTATTTT
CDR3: CASSQRGPLGGTDTQYF

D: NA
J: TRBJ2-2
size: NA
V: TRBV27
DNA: TGTGCCAGCAGTTTAAGTGGTCACGCTACCGGGGAGCTGTTTTTT
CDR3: CASSLSGHATGELFF